This T cell receptor beta chain was identified during a study of CD8 T cells in ankylosing spondylitis. Findings and caveats of the study: Seemingly distinctive of ankylosing spondylitis blood was a TCR beta motif formed by eight highly homologous variants.

MiXCR was run by TCRdb on the 5' RACE reads, yielding one entry per CDR3 protein. This sample has hundreds of thousands of distinct CDR3 sequences, with 20% to 30% found just once. This clonotype was seen ten or more times. Its target is unknown. The CDR3 length is 14 residues. CDR1 and CDR2 from the germline V gene are DFQATT and SNEGSKA (reference sequence). Germline trimming cut 3 bases from V and 2 bases from J; bases unmatched to any gene: 4. Sequenced material: blood, either unsorted or a sorted T cell fraction (not recorded which). The chain employs TRBV20-1 and TRBJ1-5; 7 nucleotides line up with TRBD1. This clonotype was obtained from a male donor with ankylosing spondylitis or in good health (not recorded which). CDR3 sequence reads: CSASLGQGNQPQHF. The CDR3 nucleotides are TGCAGTGCTAGCCTCGGACAGGGCAATCAGCCCCAGCATTTT.